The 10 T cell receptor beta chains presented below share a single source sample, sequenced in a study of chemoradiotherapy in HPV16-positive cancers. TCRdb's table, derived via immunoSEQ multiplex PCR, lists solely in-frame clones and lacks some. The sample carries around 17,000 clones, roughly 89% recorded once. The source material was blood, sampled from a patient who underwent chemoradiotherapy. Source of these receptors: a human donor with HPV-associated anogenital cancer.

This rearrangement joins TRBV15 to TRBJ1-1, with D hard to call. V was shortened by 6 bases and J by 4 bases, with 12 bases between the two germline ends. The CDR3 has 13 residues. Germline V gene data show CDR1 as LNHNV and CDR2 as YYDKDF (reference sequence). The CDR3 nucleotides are TGTGCCACCAGTGGCGCCCCTGTCACTGAAGCTTTCTTT. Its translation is CATSGAPVTEAFF.

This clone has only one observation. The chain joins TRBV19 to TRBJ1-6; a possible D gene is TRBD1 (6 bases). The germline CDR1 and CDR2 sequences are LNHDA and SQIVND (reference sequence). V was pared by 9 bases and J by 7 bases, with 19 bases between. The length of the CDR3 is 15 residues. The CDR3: CASGRQGLSNSPLHF. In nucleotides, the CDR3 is TGTGCCAGCGGGAGGCAGGGGCTTTCCAATTCACCCCTCCACTTT.

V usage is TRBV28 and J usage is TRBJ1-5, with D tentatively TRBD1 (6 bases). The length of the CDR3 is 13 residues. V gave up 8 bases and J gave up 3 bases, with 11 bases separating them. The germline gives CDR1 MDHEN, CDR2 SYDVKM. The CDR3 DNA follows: TGTGCCAGCGGAGACAGGTACAATCAGCCCCAGCATTTT. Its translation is CASGDRYNQPQHF. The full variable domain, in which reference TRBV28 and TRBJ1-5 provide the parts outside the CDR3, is DVKVTQSSRYLVKRTGEKVFLECVQDMDHENMFWYRQDPGLGLRLIYFSYDVKMKEKGDIPEGYSVSREKKERFSLILESASTNQTSMYLCASGDRYNQPQHFGDGTRLSIL.

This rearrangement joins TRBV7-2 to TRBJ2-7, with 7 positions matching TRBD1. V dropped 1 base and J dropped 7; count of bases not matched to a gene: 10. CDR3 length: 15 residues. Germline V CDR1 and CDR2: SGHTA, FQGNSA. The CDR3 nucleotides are TGTGCCAGCAGCTTAGGTGGCAGGGGGTCTGGGGAGCAGTACTTC. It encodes CASSLGGRGSGEQYF.

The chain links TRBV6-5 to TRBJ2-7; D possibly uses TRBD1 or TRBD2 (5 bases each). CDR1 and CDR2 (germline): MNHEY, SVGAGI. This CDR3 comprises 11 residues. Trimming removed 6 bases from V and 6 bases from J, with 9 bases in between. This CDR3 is CASRRGTEQYF. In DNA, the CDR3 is TGTGCCAGCAGGAGGGGAACCGAGCAGTACTTC.

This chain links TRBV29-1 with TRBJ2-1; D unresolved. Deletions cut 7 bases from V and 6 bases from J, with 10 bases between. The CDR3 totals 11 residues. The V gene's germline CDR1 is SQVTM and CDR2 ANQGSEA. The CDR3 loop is CSAFERNEQFF. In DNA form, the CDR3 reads TGCAGCGCCTTCGAGCGCAATGAGCAGTTCTTC.

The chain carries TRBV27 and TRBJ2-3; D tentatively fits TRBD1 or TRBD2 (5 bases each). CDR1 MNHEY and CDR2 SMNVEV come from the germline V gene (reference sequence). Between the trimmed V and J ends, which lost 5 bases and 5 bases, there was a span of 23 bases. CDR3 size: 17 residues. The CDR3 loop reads CASSQPHNDGAEDTQYF. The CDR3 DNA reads TGTGCCAGCAGTCAACCCCATAACGACGGGGCTGAAGATACGCAGTATTTT.

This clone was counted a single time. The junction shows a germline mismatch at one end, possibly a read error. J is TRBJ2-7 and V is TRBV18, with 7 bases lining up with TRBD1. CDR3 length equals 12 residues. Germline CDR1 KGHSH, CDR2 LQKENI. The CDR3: CASSLDRVGYFF. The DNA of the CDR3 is TGTGCCAGCTCCCTTGACAGGGTTGGTTATTTTTTC. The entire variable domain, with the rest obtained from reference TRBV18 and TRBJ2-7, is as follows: NAGVMQNPRHLVRRRGQEARLRCSPMKGHSHVYWYRQLPEEGLKFMVYLQKENIIDESGMPKERFSAEFPKEGPSILRIQQVVRGDSAAYFCASSLDRVGYFFGPGTRLTVT.

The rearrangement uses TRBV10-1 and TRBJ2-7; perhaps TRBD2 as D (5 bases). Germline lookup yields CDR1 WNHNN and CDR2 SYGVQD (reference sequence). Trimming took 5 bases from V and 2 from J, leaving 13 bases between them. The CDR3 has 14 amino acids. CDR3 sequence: CASSITSSAYEQYF. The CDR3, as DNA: TGCGCCAGCAGTATTACTAGTTCGGCCTACGAGCAGTACTTC.

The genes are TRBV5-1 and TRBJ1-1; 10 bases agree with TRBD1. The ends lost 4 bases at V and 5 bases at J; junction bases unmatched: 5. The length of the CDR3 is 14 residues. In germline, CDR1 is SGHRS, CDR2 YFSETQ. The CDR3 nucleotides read TGCGCCAGCAGCCGACAGGGGGCGGAAACTGAAGCTTTCTTT. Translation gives CASSRQGAETEAFF.